The 17 T cell receptor beta chains reported below all come from one sample, sequenced in a study of blood T cell repertoires in COVID-19. TCRdb's copy holds only in-frame clones and misses some; the assay was immunoSEQ multiplex PCR. The sample gives 100,000 to 150,000 clones, about 81% of which show up once; about 17% is in the top ten. The sequencing input was peripheral blood. These receptors originate from a man aged 25 to 45 with COVID-19, enrolled during active disease.

This clone was detected a few times. The chain joins TRBV29-1 to TRBJ2-1, with 10 bases lining up with TRBD1. Germline CDR1 is SQVTM and CDR2 is ANQGSEA. V dropped 3 bases and J dropped 4; count of bases not matched to a gene: 3. The CDR3 runs 14 residues. The CDR3 loop is CSVDRDRGYNEQFF. In DNA, the CDR3 is TGCAGCGTTGACCGGGACAGGGGATACAATGAGCAGTTCTTC.

The chain joins TRBV29-1 to TRBJ1-3, with 11 bases matching TRBD1. The CDR3 runs 13 residues. V trimming: 5 bases; J trimming: 7 bases; junction bases outside the gene matches: 4. Per the germline V gene, CDR1 is SQVTM and CDR2 is ANQGSEA. DNA for the CDR3: TGCAGCGTTCGGACAGGGGGCGGGAACACCATATATTTT. Translating it yields CSVRTGGGNTIYF.

CDR3 sequence: CASSRTPGTGGEAFF. CDR3 sequence (DNA): TGTGCCAGCAGTCGAACCCCCGGAACAGGGGGTGAAGCTTTCTTT. V gene TRBV27 combines with J gene TRBJ1-1; 8 positions match TRBD1. CDR1 and CDR2 (germline): MNHEY, SMNVEV (reference sequence). CDR3 length: 15 residues. V shed 5 bases and J 7 bases; nucleotides not matched to a gene: 12.

The chain recombines TRBV6-4 with TRBJ2-3; 8 bases match TRBD2. The junction had 15 bases not matched to a gene; V was cut back by 6 bases and J by 4 bases. This CDR3 spans 17 amino acids. CDR1 is MRHNA, CDR2 SNTAGT, per germline. CDR3 amino acids: CASSPAHSGGNADTQYF. The CDR3 nucleotides read TGTGCCAGCAGCCCCGCTCACAGCGGGGGTAACGCAGATACGCAGTATTTT.

This chain links TRBV5-1 with TRBJ2-5, with no clear D. The CDR3 totals 11 residues. Trimming pared 2 bases from V and 8 bases from J, leaving 7 bases between. CDR1 and CDR2 (germline): SGHRS, YFSETQ. The DNA of the CDR3 is TGCGCCAGCAGCTTAGAGGAAACCCAGTACTTC. Amino acids: CASSLEETQYF.

The J gene is TRBJ2-1, the V gene TRBV30, with 9 nucleotides matching TRBD1. The germline gives CDR1 GTSNPN, CDR2 SVGIG (reference sequence). The V segment lost 1 base and the J segment 5 bases; nucleotides outside the gene matches: 3. The CDR3 totals 14 residues. CDR3: CAWSAGQGHNEQFF. The CDR3 bases are TGTGCCTGGAGTGCAGGACAGGGGCACAATGAGCAGTTCTTC. The variable domain in full, with the rest retrieved from reference TRBV30 and TRBJ2-1, is SQTIHQWPATLVQPVGSPLSLECTVEGTSNPNLYWYRQAAGRGLQLLFYSVGIGQISSEVPQNLSASRPQDRQFILSSKKLLLSDSGFYLCAWSAGQGHNEQFFGPGTRLTVL.

The rearrangement links TRBV19 to TRBJ2-1; TRBD2 matches at 7 bases. The CDR3 covers 19 residues. With 3 bases clipped from V and 0 bases from J, the junction kept 14 bases outside the gene matches. Looked up from germline, CDR1 is LNHDA and CDR2 is SQIVND (reference sequence). The CDR3 here is CASSITPSGPLSSYNEQFF. CDR3 DNA: TGTGCCAGTAGTATTACTCCTAGCGGACCCCTTTCCTCCTACAATGAGCAGTTCTTC.

Only a few counts were recorded for this clone. The chain is built from TRBV6-2 or TRBV6-3 and TRBJ1-5; 11 bases are shared with TRBD1. Trimming took 2 bases from V and 3 from J; bases not matched to a gene: 0. The CDR3 covers 15 residues. Germline V lookup: CDR1 MNHEY, CDR2 SVGEGT. This CDR3 reads CASSYGQGANQPQHF. The CDR3 DNA is TGTGCCAGCAGTTACGGACAGGGGGCCAATCAGCCCCAGCATTTT.

The DNA for the CDR3 is TGTGCCACCAGTGATAACCCGGGGAGGGGTGAGCAGTTCTTC. It codes for CATSDNPGRGEQFF. This chain connects TRBV24-1 to TRBJ2-1, with 7 positions matching TRBD2. Germline CDR1 reads KGHDR; CDR2 reads SFDVKD. This CDR3 contains 14 residues. The V segment lost 3 bases and the J segment 9 bases; nucleotides outside the gene matches: 7.

The CDR3 spells CASSPPGGGRGEQFF. CDR3 bases: TGTGCCAGCTCACCACCGGGGGGAGGTCGAGGTGAGCAGTTCTTC. J is TRBJ2-1 and V is TRBV18; weak D call: TRBD2 (6 bases). Germline V CDR1 and CDR2: KGHSH, LQKENI. Trimming shortened V by 0 bases and J by 9 bases, and 15 bases separated the two germline ends. CDR3 size: 15 residues.

This rearrangement joins TRBV20-1 to TRBJ2-1; unclear D gene. V lost 7 bases to trimming and J lost 8 bases, with 9 bases between them. There are 10 residues in the CDR3. Germline V gene data show CDR1 as DFQATT and CDR2 as SNEGSKA (reference sequence). CDR3 protein: CSVEVDEQFF. DNA of the CDR3: TGCAGTGTTGAGGTCGATGAGCAGTTCTTC.

A single count supports this clone. The CDR3, as DNA: TGTGCCAGCAGTCCTGTCCGGGGCAAAAACATTCAGTACTTC. The encoded protein is CASSPVRGKNIQYF. The V and J genes are TRBV11-3 and TRBJ2-4; the D gene is possibly TRBD2 (5 bases). V gave up 6 bases and J gave up 3 bases, with 12 bases separating them. The germline CDR1 and CDR2 sequences are SGHNT and YENEEA. This CDR3 is built from 14 residues.

The chain's CDR3 is CASSPDRATDTQYF. As DNA, the CDR3 is TGTGCCAGCAGCCCCGACAGGGCCACAGATACGCAGTATTTT. V gene TRBV7-2 combines with J gene TRBJ2-3; TRBD1 aligns across 7 bases. This CDR3 comprises 14 residues. Per the germline V gene, CDR1 is SGHTA and CDR2 is FQGNSA. The V gene end was trimmed by 5 bases and the J gene end by 2 bases; junction bases not matched to a gene: 4.

The V and J genes are TRBV4-3 and TRBJ2-1; 7 bases line up with TRBD1. This CDR3 comprises 17 residues. With 6 bases clipped from V and 8 bases from J, the junction kept 19 bases outside the gene matches. CDR1 LGHNA and CDR2 YSLEER come from the germline V gene. Here the CDR3 DNA reads TGCGCCAGCAGTGCCCCGGACCTTCAGGGGGTCCGTCATGAGCAGTTCTTC. Translation gives CASSAPDLQGVRHEQFF.

J is TRBJ1-1 and V is TRBV11-1; D is unclear. V dropped 1 base and J dropped 10 bases, with 16 bases sitting between them. This CDR3 region has 14 residues. Germline CDR1 and CDR2: SGHAT and FQDESV (reference sequence). The CDR3 bases are TGTGCCAGCAGCTTAGACCCAATAGAGGGCAGAGCTTTCTTT. Its translation is CASSLDPIEGRAFF.

The rearrangement joins TRBV4-1 to TRBJ2-3; D not certain. Trimming pared 3 bases from V and 1 base from J, leaving 14 bases between. The CDR3 covers 16 residues. The V gene's germline CDR1 is MGHRA and CDR2 YSYEKL. The CDR3 protein is CASSHPLGQGTDTQYF. DNA for the CDR3: TGCGCCAGCAGCCATCCCCTGGGCCAGGGCACAGATACGCAGTATTTT.

The table lists this clone with many counts. The V and J genes are TRBV15 and TRBJ1-4; D might be TRBD1 (6 bases). With 5 bases removed from V and 0 bases from J, the gap between germline ends came to 13 bases. The germline V gene has CDR1 LNHNV and CDR2 YYDKDF (reference sequence). The length of the CDR3 is 16 residues. In DNA form, the CDR3 reads TGTGCCACCAGCGGGGGGAGGGGGGCAACTAATGAAAAACTGTTTTTT. It is translated as CATSGGRGATNEKLFF.